These T cell receptor beta chains were read from a single sample in a study of T cells after yellow fever vaccination. One entry per CDR3 protein results from TCRdb running MiXCR on the 5' RACE reads. The sample shows a few hundred thousand distinct CDR3 sequences, 8.7% of them seen only once. This specimen was PBMCs, taken on the day of the first yellow fever vaccination. Every receptor here comes from a man younger than 35 who received the YFV17D yellow fever vaccine. Each CDR3 is given with its conserved first and last residue. Each record gives: CDR3 DNA, CDR3 protein, J gene, clone size, V gene, D gene. D genes are given only for firm matches. Where a row states a size, it is once, few, many or the class of an expanded clone; other rows omit it.

CDR3 DNA: TGCAGTGCTCCGCTACGGGGGGGCAGTTCAGATACGCAGTATTTT
CDR3 protein: CSAPLRGGSSDTQYF
J gene: TRBJ2-3
clone size: few
V gene: TRBV20-1
D gene: TRBD2

CDR3 DNA: TGTGCCAGCAGCATCGGGTCCTACGAGCAGTACTTC
CDR3 protein: CASSIGSYEQYF
J gene: TRBJ2-7
clone size: few
V gene: TRBV5-5
D gene: .

CDR3 DNA: TGTGCCAGCAGCGCGGGGATTGTAGCGAACACTGAAGCTTTCTTT
CDR3 protein: CASSAGIVANTEAFF
J gene: TRBJ1-1
clone size: few
V gene: TRBV5-5
D gene: .

CDR3 DNA: TGCGCCAGCAGCTTGGACCCCCTAGCGGATACGCAGTATTTT
CDR3 protein: CASSLDPLADTQYF
J gene: TRBJ2-3
clone size: many
V gene: TRBV5-1
D gene: .

CDR3 DNA: TGTGCCAGCAGCTCTCTTTACTCCGGGACAGGGGACAATGAGCAGTTCTTC
CDR3 protein: CASSSLYSGTGDNEQFF
J gene: TRBJ2-1
clone size: .
V gene: TRBV11-2
D gene: TRBD1

CDR3 DNA: TGTGCCAGCAGAGGACTAGCGGAAAACAATGAGCAGTTCTTC
CDR3 protein: CASRGLAENNEQFF
J gene: TRBJ2-1
clone size: .
V gene: TRBV27
D gene: TRBD2

CDR3 DNA: TGCAGCGTGAACGCCCAGGCCACAGATACGCAGTATTTT
CDR3 protein: CSVNAQATDTQYF
J gene: TRBJ2-3
clone size: .
V gene: TRBV29-1
D gene: .

CDR3 DNA: TGTGCCAGCAGCCTCATCACAGATACGCGGTATTTT
CDR3 protein: CASSLITDTRYF
J gene: TRBJ2-3
clone size: .
V gene: TRBV28
D gene: .

CDR3 DNA: TGTGCCAGCAGCTTAGGGGGAGGGGTGCTTAGCAATCAGCCCCAGCATTTT
CDR3 protein: CASSLGGGVLSNQPQHF
J gene: TRBJ1-5
clone size: .
V gene: TRBV7-2
D gene: .

CDR3 DNA: TGTGCCAGCAGCTTAGCGCAAGCCGGCGAGCAGTACTTC
CDR3 protein: CASSLAQAGEQYF
J gene: TRBJ2-7
clone size: .
V gene: TRBV7-2
D gene: .

CDR3 DNA: TGCGCCAGCAGCCAAGTCCCGGGGAGGGAATCCCTCCACTTT
CDR3 protein: CASSQVPGRESLHF
J gene: TRBJ1-6
clone size: few
V gene: TRBV4-1
D gene: .

CDR3 DNA: TGTGCCAGCAGCTTAGTCCCTGAGCAGTTCTTC
CDR3 protein: CASSLVPEQFF
J gene: TRBJ2-1
clone size: many
V gene: TRBV7-9
D gene: .

CDR3 DNA: TGTGCCAGCAGTTCCGGGACGAGTAATTCACCCCTCCACTTT
CDR3 protein: CASSSGTSNSPLHF
J gene: TRBJ1-6
clone size: few
V gene: TRBV6-5
D gene: .

CDR3 DNA: TGCAGCGTTGGGGGGACAGGGGGTTATGGCTACACCTTC
CDR3 protein: CSVGGTGGYGYTF
J gene: TRBJ1-2
clone size: many
V gene: TRBV29-1
D gene: TRBD1

CDR3 DNA: TGCAGTGCACTCAGGAACAGGGGGCGACCCGGGGAGCTGTTTTTT
CDR3 protein: CSALRNRGRPGELFF
J gene: TRBJ2-2
clone size: many
V gene: TRBV20-1
D gene: TRBD1

CDR3 DNA: TGCGCCAGCAGCACCACTAGCCCCGGGGAGCTGTTTTTT
CDR3 protein: CASSTTSPGELFF
J gene: TRBJ2-2
clone size: few
V gene: TRBV4-1
D gene: .

CDR3 DNA: TGTGCCAGCAGTTTCGTCAGGGGATTGTCAGAGACCCAGTACTTC
CDR3 protein: CASSFVRGLSETQYF
J gene: TRBJ2-5
clone size: few
V gene: TRBV12-3/TRBV12-4
D gene: .

CDR3 DNA: TGTGCCAGCAGGGGGGACAGGGGGCTGGGTTCACCCCTCCACTTT
CDR3 protein: CASRGDRGLGSPLHF
J gene: TRBJ1-6
clone size: .
V gene: TRBV12-3/TRBV12-4
D gene: TRBD1

CDR3 DNA: TGCGCCAGCGGAGATACGACAGGAGAAGCTTTCTTT
CDR3 protein: CASGDTTGEAFF
J gene: TRBJ1-1
clone size: few
V gene: TRBV5-1
D gene: .

CDR3 DNA: TGCAGTGCTAGGTGGCAGGTCGCACCCCACACCTTC
CDR3 protein: CSARWQVAPHTF
J gene: TRBJ1-2
clone size: .
V gene: TRBV20-1
D gene: .

CDR3 DNA: TGTGCCAGTGCTAGAGGGTACGGCACAGATACGCAGTATTTT
CDR3 protein: CASARGYGTDTQYF
J gene: TRBJ2-3
clone size: .
V gene: TRBV6-1
D gene: .

CDR3 DNA: TGCGCCAGCAGCCGGGGGCCCGGGACAGACTATGGCTACACCTTC
CDR3 protein: CASSRGPGTDYGYTF
J gene: TRBJ1-2
clone size: .
V gene: TRBV5-1
D gene: TRBD1

CDR3 DNA: TGCAGTGCTAGGCAGTACACCGGGGAGCTGTTTTTT
CDR3 protein: CSARQYTGELFF
J gene: TRBJ2-2
clone size: .
V gene: TRBV20-1
D gene: .

CDR3 DNA: TGTGCCAGCAGTTACGGTTTGTACGAGCAGTACTTC
CDR3 protein: CASSYGLYEQYF
J gene: TRBJ2-7
clone size: .
V gene: TRBV6-5
D gene: .

CDR3 DNA: TGTGCCAGCAGCCAAGATGTGGGGCTGATTCGGAAAAATGAAAAACTGTTTTTT
CDR3 protein: CASSQDVGLIRKNEKLFF
J gene: TRBJ1-4
clone size: few
V gene: TRBV4-2
D gene: .

CDR3 DNA: TGCGCCAGCAGCCCCGGGACACCCGATGAAAAACTGTTTTTT
CDR3 protein: CASSPGTPDEKLFF
J gene: TRBJ1-4
clone size: .
V gene: TRBV5-1
D gene: .

CDR3 DNA: TGTGCCAGCGAGGGTTCCTACAATGAGCAGTTCTTC
CDR3 protein: CASEGSYNEQFF
J gene: TRBJ2-1
clone size: many
V gene: TRBV18
D gene: .

CDR3 DNA: TGCAGCGTCGCTCGGGGGATGAACACAGATACGCAGTATTTT
CDR3 protein: CSVARGMNTDTQYF
J gene: TRBJ2-3
clone size: many
V gene: TRBV29-1
D gene: .

CDR3 DNA: TGTGCCAGCAGTGATCGAAATCACTATACGCAGTATTTT
CDR3 protein: CASSDRNHYTQYF
J gene: TRBJ2-3
clone size: .
V gene: TRBV25-1
D gene: .

CDR3 DNA: TGTGCCAGCACCCTAGGGGCCCGGAACACAGATACGCAGTATTTT
CDR3 protein: CASTLGARNTDTQYF
J gene: TRBJ2-3
clone size: many
V gene: TRBV12-3/TRBV12-4
D gene: .

CDR3 DNA: TGTGCCAGCAGCTTGGCAGCGGGGGGCTCCTACGAGCAGTACTTC
CDR3 protein: CASSLAAGGSYEQYF
J gene: TRBJ2-7
clone size: few
V gene: TRBV5-4
D gene: TRBD2

CDR3 DNA: TGTGCCAGCTCAACGGCGGGTACCGGAAACACCATATATTTT
CDR3 protein: CASSTAGTGNTIYF
J gene: TRBJ1-3
clone size: few
V gene: TRBV18
D gene: .

CDR3 DNA: TGTGCCAGCAGTCCACAGGGGATATTCTCTGGAAACACCATATATTTT
CDR3 protein: CASSPQGIFSGNTIYF
J gene: TRBJ1-3
clone size: .
V gene: TRBV12-3/TRBV12-4
D gene: TRBD1

CDR3 DNA: TGCAGCGTAAGGGCCACGACTGAAGCTTTCTTT
CDR3 protein: CSVRATTEAFF
J gene: TRBJ1-1
clone size: .
V gene: TRBV29-1
D gene: .

CDR3 DNA: TGTGCCAGCAGCGTACGGGGGGGGGATCTCGCAGAGACCCAGTACTTC
CDR3 protein: CASSVRGGDLAETQYF
J gene: TRBJ2-5
clone size: .
V gene: TRBV9
D gene: TRBD2

CDR3 DNA: TGCGCCAGCAGCCAATCTCGGAACACTGAAGCTTTCTTT
CDR3 protein: CASSQSRNTEAFF
J gene: TRBJ1-1
clone size: few
V gene: TRBV4-3
D gene: .

CDR3 DNA: TGTGCCAGCAGCTTTCAGGGTTGGGGTACTGAAGCTTTCTTT
CDR3 protein: CASSFQGWGTEAFF
J gene: TRBJ1-1
clone size: .
V gene: TRBV7-2
D gene: .

CDR3 DNA: TGTGCCTGGGGTCAGGACCAGAACATTCAGTACTTC
CDR3 protein: CAWGQDQNIQYF
J gene: TRBJ2-4
clone size: many
V gene: TRBV30
D gene: .

CDR3 DNA: TGTGCCAGCAGCTTAGTCGTCGGATACGAGCAGTACTTC
CDR3 protein: CASSLVVGYEQYF
J gene: TRBJ2-7
clone size: many
V gene: TRBV11-2
D gene: .

CDR3 DNA: TGTGCCAGCAGTTGGAAGCGAGGACAGGGGGCGTTCGGCATCATTGGAAAAATCGATACGCAGTATTTT
CDR3 protein: CASSWKRGQGAFGIIGKIDTQYF
J gene: TRBJ2-3
clone size: .
V gene: TRBV2
D gene: TRBD1

CDR3 DNA: TGTGCCAGCAGTTACGCGGGGGGAGTCAATCAGCCCCAGCATTTT
CDR3 protein: CASSYAGGVNQPQHF
J gene: TRBJ1-5
clone size: .
V gene: TRBV6-5
D gene: .

CDR3 DNA: TGTGCCAGCAGCCGGGACAGTCCGCCCAGAGAGCAGTTCTTC
CDR3 protein: CASSRDSPPREQFF
J gene: TRBJ2-1
clone size: few
V gene: TRBV25-1
D gene: TRBD1

CDR3 DNA: TGCGCCAGCAGCTCAGACAGACAAGTGAACACTGAAGCTTTCTTT
CDR3 protein: CASSSDRQVNTEAFF
J gene: TRBJ1-1
clone size: .
V gene: TRBV5-1
D gene: .

CDR3 DNA: TGTGCCAGCAGCCCCAGGAGTGGGAACACTGAAGCTTTCTTT
CDR3 protein: CASSPRSGNTEAFF
J gene: TRBJ1-1
clone size: .
V gene: TRBV3-1
D gene: .

CDR3 DNA: TGTGCCAGCAGCTTATATAGGGGGAGCACAGATACGCAGTATTTT
CDR3 protein: CASSLYRGSTDTQYF
J gene: TRBJ2-3
clone size: few
V gene: TRBV7-2
D gene: .

CDR3 DNA: TGTGCCAGCATGTCACAGGGCCCCTACGAGCAGTACTTC
CDR3 protein: CASMSQGPYEQYF
J gene: TRBJ2-7
clone size: few
V gene: TRBV11-3
D gene: .

CDR3 DNA: TGTGCCAGCAGCCCTTCGGGGTCCCGGATGAATGAGCAGTTCTTC
CDR3 protein: CASSPSGSRMNEQFF
J gene: TRBJ2-1
clone size: .
V gene: TRBV9
D gene: .

CDR3 DNA: TGTGCCAGCAGCCGCAGCGGGGCGAAAGAGACCCAGTACTTC
CDR3 protein: CASSRSGAKETQYF
J gene: TRBJ2-5
clone size: many
V gene: TRBV7-2
D gene: TRBD2

CDR3 DNA: TGTGCCGGGGGACGGTCCTCTGGGGCCAACGTCCTGACTTTC
CDR3 protein: CAGGRSSGANVLTF
J gene: TRBJ2-6
clone size: .
V gene: TRBV30
D gene: .

CDR3 DNA: TGTGCCAGCAGCTTCCTTGACAGACTAAACAATTCACCCCTCCACTTT
CDR3 protein: CASSFLDRLNNSPLHF
J gene: TRBJ1-6
clone size: few
V gene: TRBV7-2
D gene: .